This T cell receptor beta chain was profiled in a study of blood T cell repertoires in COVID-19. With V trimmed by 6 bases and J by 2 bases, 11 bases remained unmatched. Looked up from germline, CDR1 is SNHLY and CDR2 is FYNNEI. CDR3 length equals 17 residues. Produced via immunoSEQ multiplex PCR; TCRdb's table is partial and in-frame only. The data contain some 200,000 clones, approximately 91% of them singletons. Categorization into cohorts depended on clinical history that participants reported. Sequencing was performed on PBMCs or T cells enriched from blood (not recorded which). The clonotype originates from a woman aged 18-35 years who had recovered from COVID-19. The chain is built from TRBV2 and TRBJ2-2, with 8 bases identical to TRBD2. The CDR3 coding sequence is TGTGCCAGCAGAATCCAATGGACTAGCATTAACACCGGGGAGCTGTTTTTT. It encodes CASRIQWTSINTGELFF. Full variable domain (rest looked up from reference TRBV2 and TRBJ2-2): EPEVTQTPSHQVTQMGQEVILRCVPISNHLYFYWYRQILGQKVEFLVSFYNNEISEKSEIFDDQFSVERPDGSNFTLKIRSTKLEDSAMYFCASRIQWTSINTGELFFGEGSRLTVL.